This T cell receptor (beta chain) was captured by sequencing in a study of shared clonotypes between healthy human individuals. Overall study results and limits: Non-shared clonotypes displayed generation probabilities falling below those of clonotypes present in all four donors.

From germline, CDR1 is SGHRS and CDR2 YFSETQ. CDR3 length equals 14 residues. V dropped 3 bases and J dropped 6 bases, with 13 bases sitting between them. Concerning this clone: Its antigen is as yet unknown.

Each subset's genomic DNA was shared equally among a number of immunoSEQ plates. Generated by immunoSEQ multiplex PCR, the TCRdb table keeps only in-frame clones and is missing some. The table lists approximately 2.4 million clones, almost 96% of them singletons. This rearrangement joins TRBV5-1 to TRBJ2-1; TRBD2 might be the D (6 bases). Sequenced input: naive CD4+ T cells sorted from blood. The subset is: CD45RA+ positively selected. The TCR comes from a man between 18 and 35 years old in good health. The CDR3 loop reads CASSSTSYGNEQFF. For the CDR3, the DNA is TGCGCCAGCAGCTCGACTAGTTATGGCAATGAGCAGTTCTTC. Combining the CDR3 with reference TRBV5-1 and TRBJ2-1 gives the whole variable domain KAGVTQTPRYLIKTRGQQVTLSCSPISGHRSVSWYQQTPGQGLQFLFEYFSETQRNKGNFPGRFSGRQFSNSRSEMNVSTLELGDSALYLCASSSTSYGNEQFFGPGTRLTVL.